Presented here are 26 T cell receptor beta chains from one specimen sequenced in a study of blood T cell repertoires in COVID-19. Generated by immunoSEQ multiplex PCR, the TCRdb table keeps only in-frame clones and is missing some. The repertoire holds tens of thousands of clones, around nine tenths seen once, with 7% to 9.5% in the top ten. Sequences were obtained from peripheral blood. All receptors derive from a human donor in a cohort sampled during active COVID-19.

The chain couples TRBV6-6 to TRBJ2-2; TRBD2 might be the D (6 bases). The V end was cut by 4 bases, the J end by 6 bases, with 12 bases between. The CDR3 contains 14 residues. Germline CDR1 is MNHNY and CDR2 is SVGAGI (reference sequence). The CDR3 loop is CASSSDPGAGELFF. Here the CDR3 DNA reads TGTGCCAGCAGTTCTGATCCGGGGGCCGGGGAGCTGTTTTTT.

This chain links TRBV11-2 with TRBJ1-1, with TRBD1 identical over 7 bases. Germline-derived CDR1 and CDR2 are SGHAT and FQNNGV. With V trimmed by 2 bases and J by 3 bases, 9 bases remained unmatched. This CDR3 comprises 16 residues. CDR3 in DNA: TGTGCCAGCAGCTTATACAGGGGCGGGGATGACACTGAAGCTTTCTTT. This encodes CASSLYRGGDDTEAFF.

This rearrangement joins TRBV5-6 to TRBJ1-1, with a tentative D call TRBD1 (6 bases). CDR1 SGHDT and CDR2 YYEEEE come from the germline V gene. The CDR3 runs 14 residues. The ends were cut back, 4 bases at V and 2 bases at J, with 12 bases in the middle. The CDR3 here is CASSPGTFNTEAFF. In DNA, the CDR3 is TGTGCCAGCAGCCCCGGGACATTTAACACTGAAGCTTTCTTT.

The rearrangement joins TRBV29-1 to TRBJ1-1; D might be TRBD1 (6 bases). CDR1 is SQVTM and CDR2 is ANQGSEA in the germline V gene. The germline V and J ends were trimmed by 4 bases and 0 bases, with 15 bases remaining between them. The length of the CDR3 is 15 residues. The CDR3 nucleotides read TGCAGCGTTGTCGGGACACCTACTATGAACACTGAAGCTTTCTTT. Translation gives CSVVGTPTMNTEAFF.

This chain joins TRBV19 and TRBJ1-5; D remains unclear. The V and J ends lost 2 bases and 0 bases respectively, with 17 bases between them. This CDR3 has 18 residues. The V gene's germline CDR1 is LNHDA and CDR2 SQIVND (reference sequence). This CDR3 is CASSISGSPINSNQPQHF. The CDR3 coding sequence is TGTGCCAGTAGTATAAGCGGCTCCCCCATTAATAGCAATCAGCCCCAGCATTTT.

This clone was recorded only once. The genes are TRBV19 and TRBJ1-2; D is unclear. CDR3 length: 13 residues. Germline values: CDR1 LNHDA, CDR2 SQIVND (reference sequence). Between the trimmed V and J ends, which lost 10 bases and 0 bases, there was a span of 12 bases. The chain's CDR3 is CATEQSPNYGYTF. The CDR3 bases are TGTGCCACCGAACAGTCGCCTAACTATGGCTACACCTTC. The variable domain in full, completed from reference TRBV19 and TRBJ1-2, reads DGGITQSPKYLFRKEGQNVTLSCEQNLNHDAMYWYRQDPGQGLRLIYYSQIVNDFQKGDIAEGYSVSREKKESFPLTVTSAQKNPTAFYLCATEQSPNYGYTFGSGTRLTVV.

This chain joins TRBV27 and TRBJ1-2; the D gene is possibly TRBD1 (6 bases). The V end lost 3 bases, the J end lost 11 bases, and 13 bases lay between the germline ends. The CDR3 is 12 residues long. The V gene's germline CDR1 is MNHEY and CDR2 SMNVEV (reference sequence). DNA for the CDR3: TGTGCCAGCAGTTTCGGGGGGGGCTCTTACACCTTC. Its protein product is CASSFGGGSYTF.

The V call is TRBV11-2, the J call TRBJ2-7; 7 bases agree with TRBD1. V trimming: 4 bases; J trimming: 7 bases; junction bases outside the gene matches: 16. This CDR3 spans 16 amino acids. In germline, CDR1 is SGHAT, CDR2 FQNNGV. The CDR3 loop is CASSSQSGGDFGEQYF. The DNA for the CDR3 is TGTGCCAGCAGCTCCCAGTCAGGGGGAGACTTTGGGGAGCAGTACTTC.

V usage is TRBV4-3 and J usage is TRBJ1-3; 9 bases are a match to TRBD1. The CDR3 is 17 residues long. Looked up from germline, CDR1 is LGHNA and CDR2 is YSLEER. V lost 0 bases to trimming and J lost 7 bases; unmatched junction nucleotides: 10. CDR3 loop: CASSQEVSEQGANTIYF. The CDR3 nucleotides are TGCGCCAGCAGCCAAGAGGTTTCGGAACAGGGGGCGAACACCATATATTTT.

The chain is built from TRBV12-1 and TRBJ2-1; TRBD1 was called by the table and not checked on the DNA. TRBV12-1 has pseudogene status. This CDR3 is built from 13 residues. CDR3 residues: CASSPQQGYEQFF. The CDR3 coding sequence is TGTGCCAGCAGCCCCCAACAGGGCTATGAGCAGTTCTTC.

This clone was observed a single time. The chain employs TRBV4-1 and TRBJ1-1; 10 bases fit TRBD1. Trimming at V came to 5 bases and at J to 11 bases, leaving 20 bases not matched to a gene. CDR3 length: 17 residues. CDR1 is MGHRA and CDR2 is YSYEKL in the germline V gene. The CDR3 coding sequence is TGCGCCAGCAGCTATCGTGCGGGGGGACAGGGGCGAGTGTGGGCTTTCTTT. Amino acids: CASSYRAGGQGRVWAFF.

The chain carries TRBV19 and TRBJ1-1, with D possibly TRBD1 on 5 matching bases. The CDR3 runs 14 residues. The V and J ends lost 1 base and 4 bases respectively, with 10 bases between them. Germline V gene lookup returns CDR1 LNHDA and CDR2 SQIVND (reference sequence). The CDR3: CASSIVQGGTEAFF. CDR3 DNA: TGTGCCAGTAGTATAGTTCAGGGAGGCACTGAAGCTTTCTTT. The full variable domain, rest sourced from reference TRBV19 and TRBJ1-1, is DGGITQSPKYLFRKEGQNVTLSCEQNLNHDAMYWYRQDPGQGLRLIYYSQIVNDFQKGDIAEGYSVSREKKESFPLTVTSAQKNPTAFYLCASSIVQGGTEAFFGQGTRLTVV.

This clone was recorded a few times. This chain joins TRBV4-3 and TRBJ2-7; TRBD2 matches 7 bases. V shed 0 bases, J shed 5 bases, and the junction held 10 bases outside the gene matches. This CDR3 contains 16 residues. Germline V gene lookup returns CDR1 LGHNA and CDR2 YSLEER. Here the CDR3 DNA reads TGCGCCAGCAGCCAAGACAGCGGGGCCGGGGGGAACGAGCAGTACTTC. This translates into CASSQDSGAGGNEQYF.

The genes are TRBV6-2 or TRBV6-3 and TRBJ2-7; the match to TRBD2 covers 8 bases. Losses at the gene ends were 0 bases for V and 7 bases for J; bases not matched to a gene: 8. Germline V gene sequence: CDR1 MNHEY, CDR2 SVGEGT. The CDR3 spans 15 residues. CDR3 residues: CASSYSDDGGAEQYF. The CDR3 DNA is TGTGCCAGCAGTTACTCGGATGACGGGGGGGCAGAGCAGTACTTC.

The table lists this clone with a few counts. The chain couples TRBV29-1 to TRBJ1-1, with TRBD1 matching 10 bases. The CDR3 runs 12 residues. The germline V gene encodes CDR1 SQVTM and CDR2 ANQGSEA. V was clipped by 6 bases and J by 5 bases; unmatched bases: 3. As DNA, the CDR3 is TGCAGCGTCGGGACAGGGGAGACTGAAGCTTTCTTT. Translated: CSVGTGETEAFF. The full variable domain, completed using reference TRBV29-1 and TRBJ1-1, is SAVISQKPSRDICQRGTSLTIQCQVDSQVTMMFWYRQQPGQSLTLIATANQGSEATYESGFVIDKFPISRPNLTFSTLTVSNMSPEDSSIYLCSVGTGETEAFFGQGTRLTVV.

The chain employs TRBV7-9 and TRBJ1-1, with D uncertain. V was clipped by 5 bases and J by 7 bases, with 11 bases between them. CDR3 length equals 12 residues. Germline assignment: CDR1 SEHNR and CDR2 FQNEAQ (reference sequence). Here the CDR3 reads CASSGTDYEAFF. As DNA, the CDR3 is TGTGCCAGCAGCGGCACCGACTATGAAGCTTTCTTT.

This clone was recorded only once. This sequence joins TRBV11-2 and TRBJ2-7; 7 bases are shared with TRBD1. Trimming at V came to 2 bases and at J to 3 bases, leaving 10 bases not matched to a gene. From germline, CDR1 is SGHAT and CDR2 FQNNGV. The CDR3 is 16 amino acids. DNA for the CDR3: TGTGCCAGCAGCTTACCCCCCCCCACAGGGGTCTACGAGCAGTACTTC. It codes for CASSLPPPTGVYEQYF. Variable domain in full (rest from reference TRBV11-2 and TRBJ2-7): EAGVAQSPRYKIIEKRQSVAFWCNPISGHATLYWYQQILGQGPKLLIQFQNNGVVDDSQLPKDRFSAERLKGVDSTLKIQPAKLEDSAVYLCASSLPPPTGVYEQYFGPGTRLTVT.

The rearrangement joins TRBV11-2 to TRBJ1-2; 7 bases match TRBD1. Trimming cost V 6 bases and J 2 bases; bases outside gene matches: 15. Germline lookup yields CDR1 SGHAT and CDR2 FQNNGV. The CDR3 totals 17 residues. The chain's CDR3 is CASSLGNRGTGNYGYTF. The CDR3 DNA follows: TGTGCCAGCAGTCTAGGGAACAGGGGAACGGGGAACTATGGCTACACCTTC.

V and J are TRBV11-2 and TRBJ2-7; weak D call: TRBD1 (5 bases). Trimming took 0 bases from V and 2 from J, leaving 5 bases between them. The CDR3 is 13 amino acids. The V gene's germline CDR1 is SGHAT and CDR2 FQNNGV. CDR3 in amino acids: CASSLDRAYEQYF. The CDR3 DNA reads TGTGCCAGCAGCTTAGACAGGGCCTACGAGCAGTACTTC.

The rearrangement uses TRBV6-2 or TRBV6-3 and TRBJ2-1; D gene uncertain. The CDR3 sequence is 15 residues long. V was pared by 0 bases and J by 7 bases, with 13 bases between. The V gene's germline CDR1 is MNHEY and CDR2 SVGEGT. The CDR3 loop reads CASSYSRPGRNEQFF. The CDR3 DNA is TGTGCCAGCAGTTACTCGAGGCCGGGTAGGAATGAGCAGTTCTTC.

The chain employs TRBV6-5 and TRBJ1-6; D is possibly TRBD1 (5 bases). Germline V gene lookup returns CDR1 MNHEY and CDR2 SVGAGI. V was pared by 7 bases and J by 2 bases, with 6 bases between. This CDR3 region has 13 residues. The CDR3 here is CASTGTYNSPLHF. CDR3 in DNA: TGTGCCAGCACAGGGACCTATAATTCACCCCTCCACTTT.

The chain joins TRBV15 to TRBJ1-3, with 9 bases fitting TRBD1. Germline V gene sequence: CDR1 LNHNV, CDR2 YYDKDF (reference sequence). The V and J ends lost 3 bases and 2 bases, in that order; junction bases with no gene match: 14. The CDR3 runs 19 residues. CDR3 bases: TGTGCCACCAGCAGTCGAGTATTACAGGGGGCAAACGCTGGAAACACCATATATTTT. Translating it yields CATSSRVLQGANAGNTIYF.

V gene TRBV2 combines with J gene TRBJ1-1; no reliable D call. Looked up from germline, CDR1 is SNHLY and CDR2 is FYNNEI. The CDR3 contains 11 residues. V was clipped by 6 bases and J by 7 bases, with 9 bases between them. The CDR3 DNA follows: TGTGCCAGCAGGGTCGGGGTTGAAGCTTTCTTT. It specifies CASRVGVEAFF.

This clone has just one count. The genes are TRBV27 and TRBJ1-2; D not certain. CDR3 size: 14 residues. Trimming cost V 2 bases and J 0 bases, with 7 bases left between them. The germline V gene encodes CDR1 MNHEY and CDR2 SMNVEV (reference sequence). Written as DNA, the CDR3 is TGTGCCAGCAGTTTAGCGTCTACTAACTATGGCTACACCTTC. Translation: CASSLASTNYGYTF.

V and J are TRBV4-1 and TRBJ2-7; maybe TRBD1 (5 bases). CDR3 length equals 11 residues. The V gene lost 3 bases and the J gene lost 9 bases, with 9 bases spanning the gap. CDR1 and CDR2 from the germline V gene are MGHRA and YSYEKL. CDR3 in amino acids: CASSQGLRQYF. As DNA, the CDR3 is TGCGCCAGCAGCCAGGGGCTAAGGCAGTACTTC.

The CDR3 loop reads CAWSVLDRGHSPLHF. CDR3 in DNA: TGTGCCTGGAGTGTACTGGACAGGGGTCATTCACCCCTCCACTTT. The J gene is TRBJ1-6, the V gene TRBV30, with 9 bases lining up with TRBD1. Germline values: CDR1 GTSNPN, CDR2 SVGIG (reference sequence). V dropped 0 bases and J dropped 8; count of bases not matched to a gene: 5. CDR3 length: 15 amino acids.